What follows is one TCR beta chain and its context. Its antigen remains unidentified. This record comes from a study of blood T cells in healthy people across ages. Across the study: When template switching was applied, about one barcoded beta molecule was captured per two T cells. Overall study findings and caveats: Long-lived and aged donors differed, with more naive CD4+ cells and higher diversity in the long-lived.

The donors, healthy Caucasians from Russia, were aged roughly 6 to 90. Germline values: CDR1 SGHTA, CDR2 FQGNSA. The CDR3 spans 16 residues. Trimming removed 1 base from V and 1 base from J; junction bases left unmatched: 6. A second roughly 6 to 11 cycle PCR used barcoded and J-beta primers. Every cDNA molecule bore a tag from a template-switch adaptor containing 12 random nucleotides. TCRdb redid the calling of the 5' RACE reads with MiXCR, one entry per CDR3 protein. Of 650,000 to 800,000 distinct CDR3 sequences listed, 40% to 50% are singletons. The source is a man aged 60 to 69 in good health. The specimen was blood. This chain uses TRBV7-2 with TRBJ2-5; 7 bases line up with TRBD2. In DNA form, the CDR3 reads TGTGCCAGCAGCTTAGTCCGCGGGGGAGCCCAAGAGACCCAGTACTTC. This gives the protein CASSLVRGGAQETQYF.